The TCR beta chain described here comes from a study of Tregs in tolerant kidney transplant recipients. Study conclusions and caveats: This study did not directly address biological reproducibility. The small number of patients limits these findings pending further validation. Changing PCR primers prevented nucleotide comparison between some patients' samples.

Using immunoSEQ multiplex PCR, the repertoire was profiled, and TCRdb retains in-frame clones only, with some absent. This listing includes 31,000 or so clones. CD4+CD25+CD127- Tregs, CD4+CD25- non-Tregs, CD4 and CD8 cells were sorted. The germline V gene has CDR1 SNHLY and CDR2 FYNNEI. Between the trimmed V and J ends, which lost 8 bases and 1 base, there was a span of 14 bases. The CDR3 totals 14 residues. To note about this clone: Its antigen is undetermined. The missing CDR3 end, 3 residues past where the read stops, is filled in from the germline J gene.

The TCR originated in a human donor who received a combined kidney and bone marrow transplant. This chain joins TRBV2 and TRBJ1-1, with a tentative D call TRBD1 (6 bases). The source was CD8+ T cells from blood, collected before the transplant. Partial CDR3 DNA: TGTGCCAGCTTCAGGGGCGAACGGAACACTGAA. Its protein product is CASFRGERNTE. The whole CDR3 region reads CASFRGERNTEAFF.